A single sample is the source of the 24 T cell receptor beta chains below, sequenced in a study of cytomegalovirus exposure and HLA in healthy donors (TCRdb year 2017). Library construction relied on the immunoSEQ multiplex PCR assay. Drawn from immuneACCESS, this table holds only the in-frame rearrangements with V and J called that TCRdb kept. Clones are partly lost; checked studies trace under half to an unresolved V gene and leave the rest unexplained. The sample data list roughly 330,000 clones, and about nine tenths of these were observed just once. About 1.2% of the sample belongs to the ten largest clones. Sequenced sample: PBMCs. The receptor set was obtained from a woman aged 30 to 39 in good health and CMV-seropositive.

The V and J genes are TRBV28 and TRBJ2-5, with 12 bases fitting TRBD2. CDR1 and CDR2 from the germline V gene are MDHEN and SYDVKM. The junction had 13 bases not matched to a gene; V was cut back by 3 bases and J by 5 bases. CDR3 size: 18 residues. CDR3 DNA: TGTGCCAGCAGTTTGACTCTAGCGGGGGGGCCGTTTGGGGAGACCCAGTACTTC. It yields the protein CASSLTLAGGPFGETQYF.

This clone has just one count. As DNA, the CDR3 is TGTGCCAGCAGTGTATCGGCAGGGGGATTCTACGAGCAGTACTTC. It specifies CASSVSAGGFYEQYF. V and J are TRBV25-1 and TRBJ2-7, with 7 bases lining up with TRBD1. V trimming: 4 bases; J trimming: 3 bases; junction bases outside the gene matches: 9. The CDR3 consists of 15 residues. Germline values: CDR1 MGHDK, CDR2 SYGVNS.

The CDR3 protein is CASSSPLQGLNQPQHF. CDR3 coding DNA: TGTGCCAGCAGTTCCCCTTTGCAGGGATTGAATCAGCCCCAGCATTTT. V gene TRBV28 combines with J gene TRBJ1-5; a weak D match, TRBD1 (5 bases). V lost 4 bases to trimming and J lost 4 bases, with 17 bases between them. Per germline, CDR1 MDHEN and CDR2 SYDVKM. There are 16 residues in the CDR3.

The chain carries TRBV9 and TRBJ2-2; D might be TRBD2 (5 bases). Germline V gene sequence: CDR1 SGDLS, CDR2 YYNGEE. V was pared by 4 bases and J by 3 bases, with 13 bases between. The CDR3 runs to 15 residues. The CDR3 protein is CASSRPGSHTGELFF. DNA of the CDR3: TGTGCCAGCAGCCGGCCGGGATCTCACACCGGGGAGCTGTTTTTT.

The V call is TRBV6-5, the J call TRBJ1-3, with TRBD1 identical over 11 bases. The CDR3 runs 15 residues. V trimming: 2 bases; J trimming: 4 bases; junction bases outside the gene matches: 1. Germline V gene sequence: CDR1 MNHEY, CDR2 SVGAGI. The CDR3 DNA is TGTGCCAGCAGTTACCGGACAGGGGGCGGAAACACCATATATTTT. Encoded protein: CASSYRTGGGNTIYF.

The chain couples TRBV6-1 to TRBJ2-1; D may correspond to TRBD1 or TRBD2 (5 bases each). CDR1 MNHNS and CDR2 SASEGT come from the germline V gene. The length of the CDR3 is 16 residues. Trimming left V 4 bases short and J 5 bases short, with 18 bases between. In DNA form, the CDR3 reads TGTGCCAGCAGTGCAATGAGGGGCGAGCGAGACAATGAGCAGTTCTTC. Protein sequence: CASSAMRGERDNEQFF.

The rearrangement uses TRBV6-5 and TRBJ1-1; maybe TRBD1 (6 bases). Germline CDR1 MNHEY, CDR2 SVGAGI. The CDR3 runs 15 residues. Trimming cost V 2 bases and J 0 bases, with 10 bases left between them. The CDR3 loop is CASSYDRTVNTEAFF. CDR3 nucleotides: TGTGCCAGCAGTTACGACCGGACAGTGAACACTGAAGCTTTCTTT.

The DNA of the CDR3 is TGTGCCAGCAGCACTGGGACAGGGAGGCACTATGGCTACACCTTC. This translates into CASSTGTGRHYGYTF. The chain joins TRBV7-2 to TRBJ1-2; 9 bases align to TRBD1. Germline loops: CDR1 SGHTA, CDR2 FQGNSA. V dropped 5 bases and J dropped 3; count of bases not matched to a gene: 7. This CDR3 is built from 15 residues. The full variable domain, completed using reference TRBV7-2 and TRBJ1-2, is GAGVSQSPSNKVTEKGKDVELRCDPISGHTALYWYRQSLGQGLEFLIYFQGNSAPDKSGLPSDRFSAERTGGSVSTLTIQRTQQEDSAVYLCASSTGTGRHYGYTFGSGTRLTVV.

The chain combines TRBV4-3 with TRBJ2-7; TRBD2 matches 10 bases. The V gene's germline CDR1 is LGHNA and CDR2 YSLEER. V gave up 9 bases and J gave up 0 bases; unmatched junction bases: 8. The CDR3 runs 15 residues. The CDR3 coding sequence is TGCGCCAGTAAGTTACGACTAGCGGGCTCCTACGAGCAGTACTTC. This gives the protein CASKLRLAGSYEQYF.

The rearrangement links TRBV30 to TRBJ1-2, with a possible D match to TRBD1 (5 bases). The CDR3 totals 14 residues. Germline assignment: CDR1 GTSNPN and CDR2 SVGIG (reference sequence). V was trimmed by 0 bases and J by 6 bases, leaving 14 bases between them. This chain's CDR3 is CAWSVSYTGDGYTF. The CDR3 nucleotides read TGTGCCTGGAGTGTAAGTTATACAGGAGATGGCTACACCTTC.

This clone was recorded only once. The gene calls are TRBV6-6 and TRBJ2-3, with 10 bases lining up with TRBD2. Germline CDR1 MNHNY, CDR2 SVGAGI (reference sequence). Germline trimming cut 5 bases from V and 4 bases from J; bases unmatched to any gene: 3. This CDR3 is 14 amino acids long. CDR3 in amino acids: CASSKGLASDTQYF. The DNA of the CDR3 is TGTGCCAGCAGTAAGGGACTAGCGTCAGATACGCAGTATTTT.

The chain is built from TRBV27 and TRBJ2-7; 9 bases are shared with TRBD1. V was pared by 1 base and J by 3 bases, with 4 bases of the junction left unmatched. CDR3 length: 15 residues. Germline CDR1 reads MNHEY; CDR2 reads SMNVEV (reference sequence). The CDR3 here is CASSLWGTGYYEQYF. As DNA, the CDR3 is TGTGCCAGCAGTTTATGGGGGACAGGGTACTACGAGCAGTACTTC.

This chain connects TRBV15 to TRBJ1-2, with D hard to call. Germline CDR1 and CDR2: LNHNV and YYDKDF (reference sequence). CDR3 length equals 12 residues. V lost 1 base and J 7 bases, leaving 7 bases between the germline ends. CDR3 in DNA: TGTGCCACCAGCAGAGTGGGGAGTGGCTACACCTTC. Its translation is CATSRVGSGYTF.

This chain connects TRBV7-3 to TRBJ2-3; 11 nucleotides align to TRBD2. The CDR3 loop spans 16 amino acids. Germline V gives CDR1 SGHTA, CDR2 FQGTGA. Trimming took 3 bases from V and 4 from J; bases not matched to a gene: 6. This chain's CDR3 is CASSFGLAGIADTQYF. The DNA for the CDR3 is TGTGCCAGCAGCTTCGGACTAGCGGGTATCGCAGATACGCAGTATTTT.

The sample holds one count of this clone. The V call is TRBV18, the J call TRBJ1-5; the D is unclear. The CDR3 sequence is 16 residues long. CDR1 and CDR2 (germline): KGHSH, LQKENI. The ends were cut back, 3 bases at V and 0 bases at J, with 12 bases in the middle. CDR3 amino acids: CASSPAGVYSNQPQHF. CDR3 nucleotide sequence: TGTGCCAGCTCACCGGCAGGCGTGTATAGCAATCAGCCCCAGCATTTT.

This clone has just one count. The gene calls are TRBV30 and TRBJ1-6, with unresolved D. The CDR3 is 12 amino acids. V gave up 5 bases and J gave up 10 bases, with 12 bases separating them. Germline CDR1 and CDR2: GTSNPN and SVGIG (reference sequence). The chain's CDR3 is CAWGEPGSPLHF. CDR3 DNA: TGTGCCTGGGGAGAGCCTGGGTCACCCCTCCACTTT.

The DNA for the CDR3 is TGTGCCAGCAGCTTACACCGGGACAGACCCTACGAGCAGTACTTC. This codes for CASSLHRDRPYEQYF. The chain recombines TRBV7-6 with TRBJ2-7; 7 nucleotides match TRBD1. Germline-derived CDR1 and CDR2 are SGHVS and FNYEAQ. The CDR3 totals 15 residues. The trim removed 2 bases at V and 2 bases at J, leaving 6 bases unmatched.

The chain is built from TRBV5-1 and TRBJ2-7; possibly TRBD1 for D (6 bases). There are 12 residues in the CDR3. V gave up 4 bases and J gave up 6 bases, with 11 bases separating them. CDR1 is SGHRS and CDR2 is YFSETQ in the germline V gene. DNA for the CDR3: TGCGCCAGCAGCCTTGACAGGCGCGAGCAGTACTTC. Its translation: CASSLDRREQYF.

In nucleotides, the CDR3 is TGTGCCAGTAGTGACAGGAACACTGAAGCTTTCTTT. It codes for CASSDRNTEAFF. The chain is built from TRBV19 and TRBJ1-1, with a weak D call TRBD1 (5 bases). The CDR3 is 12 amino acids. V lost 5 bases, J lost 1 base, and 5 bases lay in between. Germline V CDR1 and CDR2: LNHDA, SQIVND (reference sequence).

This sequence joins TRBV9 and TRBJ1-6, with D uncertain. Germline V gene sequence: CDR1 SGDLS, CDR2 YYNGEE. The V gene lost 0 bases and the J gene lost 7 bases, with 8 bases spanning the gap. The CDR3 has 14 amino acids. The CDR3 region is CASSVDRSNSPLHF. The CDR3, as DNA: TGTGCCAGCAGCGTAGATCGGTCAAATTCACCCCTCCACTTT.

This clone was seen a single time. The CDR3 bases are TGTGCCAGCAGAAGGGACAGGGTCGCTGGAAACACCATATATTTT. This sequence encodes CASRRDRVAGNTIYF. V is TRBV6-5 and J is TRBJ1-3; 9 bases fit TRBD1. Germline CDR1 is MNHEY and CDR2 is SVGAGI. This CDR3 has 15 residues. Trimming took 6 bases from V and 2 from J; bases not matched to a gene: 5.

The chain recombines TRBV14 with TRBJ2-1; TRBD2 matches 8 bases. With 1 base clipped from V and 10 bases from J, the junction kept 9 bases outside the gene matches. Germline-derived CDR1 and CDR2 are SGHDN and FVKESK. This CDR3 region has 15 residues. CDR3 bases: TGTGCCAGCAGCCAAGTTGTCAGCGGGAGTGGAGAGCAGTTCTTC. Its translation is CASSQVVSGSGEQFF.

Here the CDR3 reads CASSEGDWGQIAYGYTF. The CDR3 DNA reads TGTGCCAGCAGCGAGGGGGATTGGGGACAAATAGCCTATGGCTACACCTTC. The rearrangement joins TRBV9 to TRBJ1-2, with a weak D call TRBD1 (6 bases). The germline V gene has CDR1 SGDLS and CDR2 YYNGEE. V lost 3 bases, J lost 4 bases, and 22 bases lay in between. This CDR3 is 17 amino acids long.

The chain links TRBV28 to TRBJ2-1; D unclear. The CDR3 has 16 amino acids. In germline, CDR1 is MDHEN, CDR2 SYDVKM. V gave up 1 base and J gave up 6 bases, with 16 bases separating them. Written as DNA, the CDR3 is TGTGCCAGCAGTTTATTGGCCCGGGTGATTTTCAATGAGCAGTTCTTC. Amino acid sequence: CASSLLARVIFNEQFF. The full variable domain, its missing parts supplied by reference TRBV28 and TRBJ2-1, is DVKVTQSSRYLVKRTGEKVFLECVQDMDHENMFWYRQDPGLGLRLIYFSYDVKMKEKGDIPEGYSVSREKKERFSLILESASTNQTSMYLCASSLLARVIFNEQFFGPGTRLTVL.